The source of this TCR beta chain is a study of Graves' ophthalmopathy and Graves' hyperthyroidism. Study-wide findings and caveats: Sensitivity reached approximately 89% and specificity about 80% for a 13-signature model separating ophthalmopathy from stable hyperthyroidism.

Beta-chain TCR CDR3 regions were amplified from RNA transcripts. Investigators did first-round RT-PCR with HTBI primers, then second-round multiplex PCR. MiXCR, run by TCRdb on the multiplex PCR reads, gives a single entry per CDR3 protein. In the table there are some 150,000 distinct CDR3 sequences, approximately 40% of which are singletons. Patients were excluded if they had other autoimmune diseases or uncontrolled infections, and likewise if pregnancy or lactation applied. In this sample, this clonotype turned up many times. Its antigen remains unidentified. The receptor's source is a young man with Graves' ophthalmopathy. The sequenced sample consisted of peripheral blood.

CDR3 loop: CASSGYGYTF. The CDR3, as DNA: TGTGCCAGCAGCGGCTATGGCTACACCTTC. The chain employs TRBV12-3 or TRBV12-4 and TRBJ1-2; no reliable D call. The V and J ends lost 6 bases and 4 bases respectively, with 3 bases between them. The CDR3 sequence is 10 residues long.